Listed below are T cell receptor beta chains from one sample, sequenced in a study of T cells after yellow fever vaccination. One entry per CDR3 protein, called by TCRdb with MiXCR from the 5' RACE reads. There are 450,000 to 550,000 distinct CDR3 sequences in the sample; 21% occur only once, and about a sixth lies in the top ten. Sequencing was performed on PBMCs, taken around 3 weeks after the first yellow fever vaccination. The receptor set was obtained from a man younger than 35 who received the YFV17D yellow fever vaccine. CDR3s include the opening cysteine and the closing phenylalanine or tryptophan. D genes are given only for firm matches. Part of the rows lack a size; the others show once, few, many or a class for expanded clones.

j_gene	v_gene	abundance	d_gene	CDR3nt	CDR3aa
TRBJ2-3	TRBV19	NA	TRBD2	TGTGCCAGTAGTCCACTAGCGGGGGCAGATACGCAGTATTTT	CASSPLAGADTQYF
TRBJ1-3	TRBV4-1	NA	NA	TGCGCCAGCAGCCAGTTTTACGGGGGGCGAAACTCTGGAAACACCATATATTTT	CASSQFYGGRNSGNTIYF
TRBJ2-1	TRBV18	few	TRBD1	TGTGCCAGCTCACCACTTCCAAAGATCGACAGGGCTAATGAGCAGTTCTTC	CASSPLPKIDRANEQFF
TRBJ1-1	TRBV7-9	NA	NA	TGTGCCAGCAGCTCCGACTATACTGAAGCTTTCTTT	CASSSDYTEAFF
TRBJ1-5	TRBV10-3	NA	NA	TGTGCCATCAAAGCTGGGTTGAATCAGCCCCAGCATTTT	CAIKAGLNQPQHF
TRBJ2-3	TRBV6-5	few	TRBD2	TGTGCCAGCAGTTACTCTAAGCGGGGGGGCAGCACAGATACGCAGTATTTT	CASSYSKRGGSTDTQYF
TRBJ2-7	TRBV2	many	NA	TGTGCCAGCACCGGACAGCCATATGAGCAGTACTTC	CASTGQPYEQYF
TRBJ2-2	TRBV6-1	NA	NA	TGTGCCAGCACTCCAGGGGGGGGCCGAGCCGGGGAGCTGTTTTTT	CASTPGGGRAGELFF
TRBJ1-3	TRBV5-1	few	NA	TGCGCCAGCAGCCCGCCGGGGGGAAACACCATATATTTT	CASSPPGGNTIYF
TRBJ2-3	TRBV4-3	NA	TRBD2	TGCGCCAGCAGCCAAGAAGCTAGCGGGATGGGAGATACGCAGTATTTT	CASSQEASGMGDTQYF
TRBJ2-3	TRBV6-1	NA	NA	TGTGCCAGCAGTGATTTCGGCTCTAGCACAGATACGCAGTATTTT	CASSDFGSSTDTQYF
TRBJ1-5	TRBV7-2	few	NA	TGTGCCAGCAGCTTAGTCGGGGGCCTAAATCAGCCCCAGCATTTT	CASSLVGGLNQPQHF
TRBJ2-1	TRBV4-1	NA	TRBD1	TGCGCCAGCAGCTGCGGCCCGGGACAGGGGTTGGATGAGCAGTTCTTC	CASSCGPGQGLDEQFF
TRBJ2-5	TRBV20-1	NA	NA	TGCAGTCCGAGACTAGACCTGCAAGAGACCCAGTACTTC	CSPRLDLQETQYF
TRBJ2-7	TRBV27	few	TRBD1	TGTGCCAGCAGCCGTCCCGGGACAGGGGCCTACGAGCAGTACTTC	CASSRPGTGAYEQYF
TRBJ2-1	TRBV12-3/TRBV12-4	NA	NA	TGTGCCAGCATTACAGACGGCTCCTACAATGAGCAGTTCTTC	CASITDGSYNEQFF
TRBJ2-3	TRBV12-3/TRBV12-4	few	TRBD2	TGTGCCAGCAGCGGGGGGGCCGGCATGCCAGATACGCAGTATTTT	CASSGGAGMPDTQYF
TRBJ2-1	TRBV5-1	NA	NA	TGCGCCAGCAGCCAACTCGGGAGCTCCTACAATGAGCAGTTCTTC	CASSQLGSSYNEQFF
TRBJ1-1	TRBV12-3/TRBV12-4	NA	NA	TGTGCCAGCAGTTTTCAGTGGGGGAACACTGAAGCTTTCTTT	CASSFQWGNTEAFF
TRBJ1-2	TRBV12-3/TRBV12-4	many	NA	TGTGCCAGCAGTTTCGACGGCAACTATGGCTACACCTTC	CASSFDGNYGYTF
TRBJ2-5	TRBV6-1	NA	NA	TGTGCCAGCAGACCTAGCTTTTACCAAGAGACCCAGTACTTC	CASRPSFYQETQYF
TRBJ2-5	TRBV4-1	few	NA	TGCGCCAGCAGCCAAGCCGACACCCAAGAGACCCAGTACTTC	CASSQADTQETQYF
TRBJ2-1	TRBV7-3	few	TRBD2	TGTGCCAGCAGCTTGGATAGCGGGGGTACCCAGTTCTTC	CASSLDSGGTQFF
TRBJ1-4	TRBV7-2	NA	NA	TGTGCCAGCAGCTTAGCTGTGGCCCAGGGAAGGAAACTGTTTTTT	CASSLAVAQGRKLFF
TRBJ1-6	TRBV6-5	NA	NA	TGTGCCAGCAGTTGGGGGGACCAGGGCTATAATTCACCCCTCCACTTT	CASSWGDQGYNSPLHF
TRBJ2-5	TRBV20-1	NA	TRBD2	TGCAGTGCTAGAGGGCCAGCGGGGGGGCCAGAGACCCAGTACTTC	CSARGPAGGPETQYF
TRBJ2-3	TRBV4-1	once	NA	TGCGCCAGCAGCCAATTTAGGGACACAGATACGCAGTATTTT	CASSQFRDTDTQYF
TRBJ1-1	TRBV6-5	NA	NA	TGTGCCAGCAGCGGTACAGGGTCTCGTCTGGAAGCTTTCTTT	CASSGTGSRLEAFF
TRBJ2-2	TRBV19	NA	TRBD1	TGTGCCAGTAGTCACCGACAGGGGACAACCGGGGAGCTGTTTTTT	CASSHRQGTTGELFF
TRBJ2-5	TRBV7-6	NA	NA	TGTGCCAGCAGCTTAGCGCCCGGGGTTTGGGAGACCCAGTACTTC	CASSLAPGVWETQYF
TRBJ1-1	TRBV6-2/TRBV6-3	NA	NA	TGTGCCAGCAGTTTTGGGAGACTCGGGACCATGAACACTGAAGCTTTCTTT	CASSFGRLGTMNTEAFF
TRBJ2-6	TRBV11-1	NA	TRBD1	TGTGCCAGCAGCGTAGACAGGGTCCCTAGCTCTGGGGCCAACGTCCTGACTTTC	CASSVDRVPSSGANVLTF
TRBJ2-3	TRBV3-1	NA	NA	TGTGCCAGCAGCCCCTTTAGGTGGGGGGCTACAGATACGCAGTATTTT	CASSPFRWGATDTQYF
TRBJ1-1	TRBV20-1	few	TRBD1	TGCAGTGCTACGACAGGGGGCACTGAAGCTTTCTTT	CSATTGGTEAFF
TRBJ1-1	TRBV5-1	NA	NA	TGCGCCAGCAGCGCCGGGACGCTGAACACTGAAGCTTTCTTT	CASSAGTLNTEAFF
TRBJ2-4	TRBV12-3/TRBV12-4	NA	TRBD1	TGTGCCAGCAGTTTGGGCACACAGGGGCGCATTCAGTACTTC	CASSLGTQGRIQYF
TRBJ2-5	TRBV12-3/TRBV12-4	NA	NA	TGTGCCAGCAGTTTAAATCCGGGGAGGGAGACCCAGTACTTC	CASSLNPGRETQYF
TRBJ1-5	TRBV29-1	few	NA	TGCAGCGTTGGGGATAGCAATCAGCCCCAGCATTTT	CSVGDSNQPQHF
TRBJ2-1	TRBV5-5	NA	NA	TGTGCCAGCAGGGTGCTTCGACTAAGTACCTCTGAGCAGTTCTTC	CASRVLRLSTSEQFF
TRBJ2-2	TRBV7-9	NA	TRBD2	TGTGCCAGCAGCTTAGGTCCGAGACTAGCAACCGGGGAGCTGTTTTTT	CASSLGPRLATGELFF
TRBJ2-1	TRBV3-1	NA	TRBD1	TGTGCCAGCAGCCATTACCGGGACAGGGGGTCTCATGAGCAGTTCTTC	CASSHYRDRGSHEQFF
TRBJ2-3	TRBV5-1	NA	NA	TGCGCCAGCAGCGGAGGGACGTACACAGATACGCAGTATTTT	CASSGGTYTDTQYF
TRBJ2-7	TRBV21-1	few	NA	TGTGCCAGCAGCAAATTGGCTCCAAGCTCCTACGAGCAGTACTTC	CASSKLAPSSYEQYF
TRBJ1-5	TRBV6-1	NA	TRBD1	TGTGCCAGCTTCATTTATCACCGGGACAGGGGGCCCCACAATCAGCCCCAGCATTTT	CASFIYHRDRGPHNQPQHF
TRBJ2-5	TRBV13	few	NA	TGTGCCAGCACCATCTGGAGTGGACTTCAAGAGACCCAGTACTTC	CASTIWSGLQETQYF
TRBJ2-1	TRBV12-3/TRBV12-4	NA	TRBD1	TGTGCCAGCAGAATGACAGGGATACAGTTCTTC	CASRMTGIQFF
TRBJ2-1	TRBV6-5	NA	NA	TGTGCCAGCAGTTACTCATCCGTATACAATGAGCAGTTCTTC	CASSYSSVYNEQFF
TRBJ2-1	TRBV5-1	NA	TRBD2	TGCGCCAGCAGCTTTGTAGCGGGGATGAATGAGCAGTTCTTC	CASSFVAGMNEQFF
TRBJ1-1	TRBV9	few	NA	TGTGCCAGCAGACCGGGGCCCCACGCAGAAGAAGCTTTCTTT	CASRPGPHAEEAFF
TRBJ2-5	TRBV5-1	few	NA	TGCGCCAGCAGCTCGGCCACATTAGAGACCCAGTACTTC	CASSSATLETQYF
TRBJ1-5	TRBV28	NA	TRBD1	TGTGCCAGCACACTCGGACAGGGATATCAGCCCCAGCATTTT	CASTLGQGYQPQHF
TRBJ2-5	TRBV29-1	few	NA	TGCAGCGTCCGTCGGGGGCGGGAGACCCAGTACTTC	CSVRRGRETQYF
TRBJ1-5	TRBV4-3	many	NA	TGCGCCAGCAGCCAAGATAGAGGTCAGCCCCAGCATTTT	CASSQDRGQPQHF
TRBJ2-2	TRBV12-3/TRBV12-4	NA	TRBD1	TGTGCCAGCACGGGACAGCCGAGAACCGGGGAGCTGTTTTTT	CASTGQPRTGELFF
TRBJ1-2	TRBV5-1	few	NA	TGCGCCAGCAGCTTGGGGCGATTTTACACCTTC	CASSLGRFYTF